Listed here is a single T cell receptor beta chain. Mismatch with germline at one junction end may stem from a read error. Each CDR3 protein gets one entry after TCRdb re-called the 5' RACE reads with MiXCR. The sample shows 200,000 to 300,000 distinct CDR3 sequences, over 9.5% of them seen only once. This entry is derived from a study of identical twins. Separately, the same data were catalogued under a study of yellow fever vaccine responses in identical twins.

Material: memory (CD45RO+) T cells sorted from blood. This clonotype originated in a woman aged 18-29 years in good health.

CDR3 residues: CTSSLAGLGTAGTDTQYF. For the CDR3, the DNA is TGTACCAGCAGTTTAGCGGGGCTTGGGACGGCTGGCACAGATACGCAGTATTTT. The genes are TRBV12-3 or TRBV12-4 and TRBJ2-3; 8 bases agree with TRBD2. The CDR3 runs to 18 residues.